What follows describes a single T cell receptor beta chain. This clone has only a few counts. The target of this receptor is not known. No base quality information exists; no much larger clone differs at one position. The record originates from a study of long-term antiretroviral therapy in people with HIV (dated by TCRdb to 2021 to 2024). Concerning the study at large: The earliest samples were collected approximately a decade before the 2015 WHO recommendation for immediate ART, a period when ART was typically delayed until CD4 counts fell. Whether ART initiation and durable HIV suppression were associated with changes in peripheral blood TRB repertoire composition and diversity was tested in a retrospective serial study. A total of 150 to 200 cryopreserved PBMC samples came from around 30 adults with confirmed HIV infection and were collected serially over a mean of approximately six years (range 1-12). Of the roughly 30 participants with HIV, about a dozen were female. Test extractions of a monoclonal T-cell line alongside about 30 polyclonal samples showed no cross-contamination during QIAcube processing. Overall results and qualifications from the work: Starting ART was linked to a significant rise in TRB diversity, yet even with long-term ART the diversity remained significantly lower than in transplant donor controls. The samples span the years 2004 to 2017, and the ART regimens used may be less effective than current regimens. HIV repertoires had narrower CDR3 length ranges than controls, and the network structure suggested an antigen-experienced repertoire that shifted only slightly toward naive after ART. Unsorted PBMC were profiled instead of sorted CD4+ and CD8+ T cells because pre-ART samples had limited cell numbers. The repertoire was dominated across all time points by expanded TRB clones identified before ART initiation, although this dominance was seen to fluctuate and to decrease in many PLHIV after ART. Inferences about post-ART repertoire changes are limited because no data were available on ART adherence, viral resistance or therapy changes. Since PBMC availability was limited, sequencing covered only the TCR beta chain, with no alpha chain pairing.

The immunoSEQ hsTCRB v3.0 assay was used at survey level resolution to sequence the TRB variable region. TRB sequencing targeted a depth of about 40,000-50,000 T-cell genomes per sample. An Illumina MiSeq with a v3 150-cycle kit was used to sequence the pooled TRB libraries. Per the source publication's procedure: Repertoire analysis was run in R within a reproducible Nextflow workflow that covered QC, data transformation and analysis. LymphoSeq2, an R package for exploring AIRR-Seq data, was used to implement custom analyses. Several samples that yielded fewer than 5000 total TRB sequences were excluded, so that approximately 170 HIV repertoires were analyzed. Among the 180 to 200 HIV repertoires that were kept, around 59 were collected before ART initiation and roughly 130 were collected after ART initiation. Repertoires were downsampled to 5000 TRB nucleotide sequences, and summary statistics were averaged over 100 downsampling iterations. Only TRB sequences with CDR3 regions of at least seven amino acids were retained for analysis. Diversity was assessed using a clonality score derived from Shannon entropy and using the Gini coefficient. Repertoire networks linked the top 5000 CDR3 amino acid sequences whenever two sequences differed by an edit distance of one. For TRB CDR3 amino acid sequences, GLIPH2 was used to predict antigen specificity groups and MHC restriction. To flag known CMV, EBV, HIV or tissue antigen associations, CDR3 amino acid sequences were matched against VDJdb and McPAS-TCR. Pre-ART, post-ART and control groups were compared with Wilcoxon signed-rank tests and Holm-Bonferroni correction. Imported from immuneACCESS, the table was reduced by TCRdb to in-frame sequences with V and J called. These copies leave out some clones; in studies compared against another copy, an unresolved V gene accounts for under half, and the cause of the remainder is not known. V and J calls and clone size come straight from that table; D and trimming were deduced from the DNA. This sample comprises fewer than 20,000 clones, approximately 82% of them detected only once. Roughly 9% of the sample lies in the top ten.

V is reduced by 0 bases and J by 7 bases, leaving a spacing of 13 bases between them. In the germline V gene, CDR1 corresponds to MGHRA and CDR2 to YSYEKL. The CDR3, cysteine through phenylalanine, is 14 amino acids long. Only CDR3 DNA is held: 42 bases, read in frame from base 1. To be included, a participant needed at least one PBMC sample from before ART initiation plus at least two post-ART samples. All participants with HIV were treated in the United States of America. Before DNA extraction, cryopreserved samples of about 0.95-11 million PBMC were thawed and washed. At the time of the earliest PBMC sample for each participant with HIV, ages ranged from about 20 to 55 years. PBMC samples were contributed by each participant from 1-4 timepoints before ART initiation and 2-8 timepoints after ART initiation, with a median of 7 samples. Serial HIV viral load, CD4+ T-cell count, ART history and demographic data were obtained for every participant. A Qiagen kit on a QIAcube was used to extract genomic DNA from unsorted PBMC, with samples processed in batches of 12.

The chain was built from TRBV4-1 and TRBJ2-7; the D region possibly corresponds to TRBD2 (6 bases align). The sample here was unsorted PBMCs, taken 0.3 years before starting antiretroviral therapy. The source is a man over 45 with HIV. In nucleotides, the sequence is TGCGCCAGCAGCCAAGATCGATTGGAGGGAGAGCAGTACTTC. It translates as CASSQDRLEGEQYF.